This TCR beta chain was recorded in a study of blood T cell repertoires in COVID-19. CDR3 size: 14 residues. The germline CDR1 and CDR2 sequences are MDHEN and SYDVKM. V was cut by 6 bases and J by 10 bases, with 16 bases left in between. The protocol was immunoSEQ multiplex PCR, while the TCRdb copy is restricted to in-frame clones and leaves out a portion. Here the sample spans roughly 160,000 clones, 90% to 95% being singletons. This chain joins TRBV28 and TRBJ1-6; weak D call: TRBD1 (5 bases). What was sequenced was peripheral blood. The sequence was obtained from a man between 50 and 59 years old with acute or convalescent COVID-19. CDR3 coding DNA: TGTGCCAGCAGCCCCGGGGGGGAAGGGTCACCCCTCCACTTT. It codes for CASSPGGEGSPLHF.